The TCR beta chain under discussion was sequenced for a study of cytomegalovirus exposure and HLA in healthy donors. Whole-study results and caveats: The tendency of first-cohort TCR clusters to co-occur in the approximately 120 validation repertoires was identified by a subsequent analysis. In vitro checks showed that a few CMV-associated chains really do target CMV antigens. Usually a TCR sequence was rare, but some public TCRs were found in many donors.

Profiling relied on immunoSEQ multiplex PCR, and the TCRdb table lists in-frame clones only, not all of them. The sample yields over 150,000 clones, approximately 83% seen once. With 5 bases removed from V and 8 bases from J, the gap between germline ends came to 23 bases. Germline CDR1 reads SGHAT; CDR2 reads FQNNGV. The CDR3 is 16 residues long. For this clone: Its antigen remains unknown.

Sequenced material: PBMCs. The genes are TRBV11-2 and TRBJ2-3; weak D call: TRBD2 (6 bases). The source is a woman between 18 and 29 years old in good health and CMV-seropositive. The CDR3 region is CASSRPGLRAWSTQYF. CDR3 DNA sequence: TGTGCCAGCAGCCGCCCGGGACTCCGAGCTTGGTCTACGCAGTATTTT.